The source of this TCR beta chain is a study of blood T cell repertoires in COVID-19. Whole-study context: The samples span acute and convalescent COVID-19 from the United States, Italy and Spain. Nucleic acid was either cDNA or gDNA, and it came from T cells, B-cell-depleted T cells, or PBMCs.

The study recruited people aged 18 to 89 years across about two dozen US areas. Methods used by the authors: The assay estimated nucleated cells by amplifying reference gene primers. TCRdb's table, derived via immunoSEQ multiplex PCR, lists solely in-frame clones and lacks some. V and J calls and clone size come straight from that table; D and trimming were deduced from the DNA. Here the sample spans a few hundred thousand clones, roughly 89% being singletons. CDR3 length equals 17 residues. V lost 0 bases and J 5 bases, leaving 16 bases between the germline ends. CDR1 is LNHDA, CDR2 SQIVND, per germline (reference sequence).

The J gene is TRBJ2-2, the V gene TRBV19, with D possibly TRBD1 on 6 matching bases. The sequenced sample consisted of PBMCs or T cells enriched from blood (not recorded which). This TCR was sampled from a woman between 25 and 40 years old who had recovered from COVID-19. The CDR3 coding sequence is TGTGCCAGTAGTATAGATTGGCAGGGGACAAGAACCGGGGAGCTGTTTTTT. It translates to CASSIDWQGTRTGELFF. Using reference TRBV19 and TRBJ2-2 for the parts outside the CDR3, the full variable domain is DGGITQSPKYLFRKEGQNVTLSCEQNLNHDAMYWYRQDPGQGLRLIYYSQIVNDFQKGDIAEGYSVSREKKESFPLTVTSAQKNPTAFYLCASSIDWQGTRTGELFFGEGSRLTVL.